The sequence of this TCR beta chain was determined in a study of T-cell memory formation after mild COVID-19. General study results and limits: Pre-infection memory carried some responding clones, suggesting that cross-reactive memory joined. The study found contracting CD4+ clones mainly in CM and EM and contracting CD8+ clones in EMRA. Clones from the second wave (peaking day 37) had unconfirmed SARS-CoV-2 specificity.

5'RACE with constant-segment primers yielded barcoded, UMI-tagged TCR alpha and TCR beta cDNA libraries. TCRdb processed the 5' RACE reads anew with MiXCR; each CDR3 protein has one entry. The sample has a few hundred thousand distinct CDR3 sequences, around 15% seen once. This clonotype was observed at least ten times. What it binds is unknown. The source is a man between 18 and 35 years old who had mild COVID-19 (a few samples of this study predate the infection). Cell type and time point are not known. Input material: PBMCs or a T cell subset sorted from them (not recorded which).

In DNA form, the CDR3 reads TGTGCCAGCAGCCCACCGCCGGGACAGGGCTGGGCCGGGGAGCTGTTTTTT. It is translated as CASSPPPGQGWAGELFF. This chain links TRBV28 with TRBJ2-2; 9 bases are shared with TRBD1. CDR1 MDHEN and CDR2 SYDVKM come from the germline V gene. J gave up 6 bases and V 6 bases, and 14 bases lay outside the gene matches. This CDR3 contains 17 residues.